The present entry profiles one T cell receptor beta chain with its context. These data are taken from a study of blood T cell repertoires in COVID-19. Turning to the study itself: Italy, Spain and the United States were the sources of the convalescent and acute COVID-19 samples. Nucleic acid was either cDNA or gDNA, and it came from T cells, B-cell-depleted T cells, or PBMCs.

Assay: immunoSEQ multiplex PCR; the TCRdb copy retains only in-frame clones and omits some. The sample contains around 290,000 clones, more than 75% of which appear only once. The receptor comes from a woman aged 45-65 years who had recovered from COVID-19. The specimen was peripheral blood.

The chain's CDR3 is CASSRHSGNTIYF. The CDR3 DNA sequence: TGTGCCAGTAGTAGGCACTCTGGAAACACCATATATTTT. The chain carries TRBV19 and TRBJ1-3; no clear D gene. Trimming took off 4 bases at V and 0 bases at J, with 4 bases between the two ends. Germline V gene sequence: CDR1 LNHDA, CDR2 SQIVND (reference sequence). The CDR3 covers 13 residues.